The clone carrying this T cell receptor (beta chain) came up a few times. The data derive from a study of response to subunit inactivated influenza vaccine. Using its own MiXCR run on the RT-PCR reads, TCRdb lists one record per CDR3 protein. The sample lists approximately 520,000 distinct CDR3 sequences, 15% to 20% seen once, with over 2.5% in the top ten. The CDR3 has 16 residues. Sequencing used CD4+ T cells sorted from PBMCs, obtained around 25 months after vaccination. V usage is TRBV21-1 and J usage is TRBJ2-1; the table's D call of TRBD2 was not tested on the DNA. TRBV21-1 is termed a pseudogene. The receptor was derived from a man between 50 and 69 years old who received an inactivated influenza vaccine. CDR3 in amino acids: CASTFGGLAFYNEQFF. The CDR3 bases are TGTGCCAGCACCTTCGGGGGACTAGCGTTCTACAATGAGCAGTTCTTC.